Following are 16 T cell receptor beta chains from one sample sequenced in a study of T cell responses to AZD1222 COVID-19 vaccine. Generated by immunoSEQ multiplex PCR, the TCRdb table keeps only in-frame clones and is missing some. This table has 60,000 to 70,000 clones, approximately 85% appearing once. The specimen was peripheral blood, collected on day 0 of AZD1222 vaccination. These receptors were taken from an adult in good health.

This rearrangement joins TRBV9 to TRBJ2-6; TRBD2 matches at 12 bases. Germline loops: CDR1 SGDLS, CDR2 YYNGEE. The CDR3 length is 19 residues. The ends lost 3 bases at V and 1 base at J; junction bases unmatched: 8. The CDR3 region is CASSARLAGADSGANVLTF. CDR3 nucleotide sequence: TGTGCCAGCAGCGCCCGACTAGCGGGGGCCGATTCTGGGGCCAACGTCCTGACTTTC.

This rearrangement joins TRBV30 to TRBJ1-4; D is uncertain. The CDR3 runs 14 residues. The V end lost 2 bases, the J end lost 7 bases, and 14 bases lay between the germline ends. Germline V gene lookup returns CDR1 GTSNPN and CDR2 SVGIG (reference sequence). The CDR3 loop is CAWSTRAWGEKLFF. CDR3 nucleotide sequence: TGTGCCTGGAGTACTAGGGCTTGGGGTGAAAAACTGTTTTTT.

V gene TRBV25-1 combines with J gene TRBJ1-1, with no clear D. The germline V gene has CDR1 MGHDK and CDR2 SYGVNS. Between the trimmed V and J ends, which lost 8 bases and 2 bases, there was a span of 12 bases. CDR3 size: 13 residues. Here the CDR3 reads CASCNRHNTEAFF. CDR3 in DNA: TGTGCCAGCTGCAACCGACATAACACTGAAGCTTTCTTT.

This chain joins TRBV9 and TRBJ1-4; 7 bases line up with TRBD1. CDR3 length: 14 residues. Germline CDR1 reads SGDLS; CDR2 reads YYNGEE. Losses at the gene ends were 4 bases for V and 8 bases for J; bases not matched to a gene: 8. The CDR3 loop reads CASSRSGTVEKLFF. The CDR3, as DNA: TGTGCCAGCAGCAGGTCGGGGACAGTCGAAAAACTGTTTTTT.

As for this clone: The same CDR3 is also encoded by other DNA sequences in this sample. The V and J genes are TRBV7-6 and TRBJ2-7, with 10 bases that match TRBD1. The germline CDR1 and CDR2 sequences are SGHVS and FNYEAQ. The CDR3 has 14 residues. The J segment lost 5 bases and the V segment lost 3 bases, leaving 4 bases of the junction unmatched. CDR3 in DNA: TGTGCCAGCAGCTTGGGACAGGGGTCCAACGAGCAGTACTTC. It yields the protein CASSLGQGSNEQYF.

The V and J genes are TRBV6-2 or TRBV6-3 and TRBJ2-3; D gene uncertain. The germline V gene has CDR1 MNHEY and CDR2 SVGEGT. Trimming took 5 bases from V and 8 from J, leaving 11 bases between them. This CDR3 is 12 amino acids long. CDR3 amino acids: CASSAPVSTQYF. The CDR3 region has the DNA TGTGCCAGCAGTGCCCCCGTCTCTACGCAGTATTTT.

The rearrangement links TRBV2 to TRBJ2-3; 9 bases are a match to TRBD1. Germline V gives CDR1 SNHLY, CDR2 FYNNEI. This CDR3 spans 16 amino acids. V trimming: 8 bases; J trimming: 0 bases; junction bases outside the gene matches: 9. The CDR3 spells CASRNRGQSSTDTQYF. The CDR3 bases are TGTGCCAGCCGCAACAGGGGGCAATCTAGCACAGATACGCAGTATTTT.

This chain links TRBV4-1 with TRBJ1-1; perhaps TRBD1 as D (5 bases). Germline V gives CDR1 MGHRA, CDR2 YSYEKL. V was shortened by 0 bases and J by 4 bases, with 15 bases between the two germline ends. CDR3 size: 16 residues. CDR3 protein: CASSQDRAKGLTEAFF. CDR3 coding DNA: TGCGCCAGCAGCCAAGATCGGGCGAAGGGGCTCACTGAAGCTTTCTTT.

V usage is TRBV7-9 and J usage is TRBJ1-4, with D perhaps matching TRBD1 (6 bases). This CDR3 is built from 17 residues. V dropped 1 base and J dropped 4 bases, with 16 bases sitting between them. Germline CDR1 and CDR2: SEHNR and FQNEAQ (reference sequence). CDR3 DNA sequence: TGTGCCAGCAGCTTAGGGAGCGGGGGGGCGAATAATGAAAAACTGTTTTTT. As protein: CASSLGSGGANNEKLFF.

The chain uses TRBV11-3 and TRBJ2-7; D is undetermined. Germline assignment: CDR1 SGHNT and CDR2 YENEEA. CDR3 length: 11 residues. The V end lost 4 bases, the J end lost 7 bases, and 8 bases lay between the germline ends. The CDR3 DNA reads as TGTGCCAGCAGCTACTATGGGGAGCAGTACTTC. As protein: CASSYYGEQYF.

This clone was recorded a few times. The chain couples TRBV30 to TRBJ1-2, with TRBD1 identical over 9 bases. V shed 2 bases and J 4 bases; nucleotides not matched to a gene: 8. From germline, CDR1 is GTSNPN and CDR2 SVGIG (reference sequence). The CDR3 is 15 amino acids. CDR3: CAWSPITGGSYGYTF. In DNA, the CDR3 is TGTGCCTGGAGTCCAATAACAGGGGGCTCCTATGGCTACACCTTC. Combining the CDR3 with reference TRBV30 and TRBJ1-2 gives the whole variable domain SQTIHQWPATLVQPVGSPLSLECTVEGTSNPNLYWYRQAAGRGLQLLFYSVGIGQISSEVPQNLSASRPQDRQFILSSKKLLLSDSGFYLCAWSPITGGSYGYTFGSGTRLTVV.

The chain employs TRBV6-5 and TRBJ2-7; 13 bases agree with TRBD2. This CDR3 has 15 amino acids. Germline loops: CDR1 MNHEY, CDR2 SVGAGI. V was clipped by 6 bases and J by 4 bases; unmatched bases: 6. The CDR3 is CASSRGTSGIYEQYF. In nucleotides, the CDR3 is TGTGCCAGCAGCAGAGGGACTAGCGGGATTTACGAGCAGTACTTC.

The gene calls are TRBV11-2 and TRBJ2-5; unclear D gene. This CDR3 is 16 amino acids long. The germline V gene encodes CDR1 SGHAT and CDR2 FQNNGV. V was pared by 1 base and J by 5 bases, with 17 bases between. DNA for the CDR3: TGTGCCAGCAGCTTAGTTGGGCACCGGAGTTTCGAGACCCAGTACTTC. It encodes CASSLVGHRSFETQYF.

The CDR3 DNA follows: TGTGCCAGCAGTGAAGCTGGGGGGGGCACAGATACGCAGTATTTT. Its translation is CASSEAGGGTDTQYF. The chain uses TRBV6-1 and TRBJ2-3; 7 positions agree with TRBD2. Germline CDR1 reads MNHNS; CDR2 reads SASEGT. The CDR3 length is 15 residues. J gave up 1 base and V 0 bases, and 1 base lay outside the gene matches.

DNA for the CDR3: TGTGCCAGCAGCATCGGGGGACAGGGGACGGAGACCCAGTACTTC. It codes for CASSIGGQGTETQYF. The chain couples TRBV9 to TRBJ2-5, with TRBD1 identical over 10 bases. Trimming cost V 4 bases and J 5 bases; bases outside gene matches: 8. The CDR3 is made up of 15 amino acids. CDR1 is SGDLS and CDR2 is YYNGEE in the germline V gene.

This sequence joins TRBV4-3 and TRBJ1-1; D might be TRBD1 (6 bases). CDR1 is LGHNA and CDR2 is YSLEER in the germline V gene. The CDR3 sequence is 15 residues long. The V and J ends lost 1 base and 6 bases respectively, with 15 bases between them. CDR3 sequence: CASSQVTGWRAEAFF. The CDR3 nucleotides are TGCGCCAGCAGCCAAGTTACAGGGTGGAGGGCTGAAGCTTTCTTT.